Shown below are 25 T cell receptor beta chains from a single sample sequenced in a study of blood T cells in healthy people across ages. Together with a sample-barcoded 5' primer, a J-beta primer mix was included in a second PCR lasting roughly 6 to 12 cycles. TCRdb redid the calling of the 5' RACE reads with MiXCR, one entry per CDR3 protein. The sample contains about 670,000 distinct CDR3 sequences, approximately 40% of which appear only once. The specimen sequenced was blood. The receptors come from a man older than 75 in good health.

V is TRBV6-2 or TRBV6-3 and J is TRBJ2-7; 7 bases align to TRBD2. J lost 7 bases, V lost 2 bases, and 8 bases had no gene match. This CDR3 region has 14 residues. The germline V gene encodes CDR1 MNHEY and CDR2 SVGEGT. The CDR3 protein is CASSYGGRRGEQYF. The CDR3, as DNA: TGTGCCAGCAGTTACGGCGGGAGACGGGGTGAGCAGTACTTC.

This chain connects TRBV4-2 to TRBJ1-2, with 11 bases that match TRBD1. The CDR3 loop spans 15 amino acids. Trimming removed 5 bases from V and 3 bases from J; junction bases left unmatched: 5. Per the germline V gene, CDR1 is LGHNA and CDR2 is YNFKEQ. This CDR3 is CASSVRDRGDYGYTF. CDR3 DNA sequence: TGTGCCAGCAGCGTCCGGGACAGGGGGGACTATGGCTACACCTTC.

This clonotype was recorded at least ten times. V usage is TRBV12-3 or TRBV12-4 and J usage is TRBJ2-3; the D gene is possibly TRBD2 (6 bases). This CDR3 has 15 residues. V was shortened by 6 bases and J by 3 bases, with 16 bases between the two germline ends. This CDR3 reads CASSRGTLGTDTQYF. The CDR3 DNA reads TGTGCCAGCAGCCGCGGGACCCTCGGGACAGATACGCAGTATTTT.

This clonotype was recorded a few times. The genes are TRBV28 and TRBJ2-3; 10 nucleotides line up with TRBD1. CDR1 MDHEN and CDR2 SYDVKM come from the germline V gene. V gave up 4 bases and J gave up 2 bases; unmatched junction bases: 3. CDR3 size: 15 residues. The CDR3 region has the DNA TGTGCCAGCAGTTCGGACAGGGGGTACACAGATACGCAGTATTTT. Translated: CASSSDRGYTDTQYF.

The chain combines TRBV30 with TRBJ2-4, with D tentatively TRBD1 (5 bases). The J call may not be correct, given that the DNA end is closer to TRBJ2-7. The CDR3 extends over 13 amino acids. CDR1 GTSNPN and CDR2 SVGIG come from the germline V gene (reference sequence). CDR3 nucleotide sequence: TGTGCCTGGAGTGTACGAAGGGGCGACGAGCAGTACTTC. Translating it yields CAWSVRRGDEQYF.

The V call is TRBV6-1, the J call TRBJ2-4; D might be TRBD1 or TRBD2, each matching 5 bases. The closer fit of TRBJ2-7 to the DNA end suggests the J call may be wrong. The CDR3 spans 14 residues. CDR1 and CDR2 (germline): MNHNS, SASEGT. The CDR3 loop reads CASITGLGLYEQYF. As DNA, the CDR3 is TGTGCCAGCATAACGGGGCTCGGCCTCTACGAGCAGTACTTC.

The rearrangement joins TRBV5-1 to TRBJ2-3; 9 bases agree with TRBD2. This CDR3 has 15 amino acids. V lost 5 bases and J lost 9; bases outside the gene matches: 13. The germline V gene has CDR1 SGHRS and CDR2 YFSETQ. The CDR3 loop is CASRTAGGPSDTQYF. The DNA of the CDR3 is TGCGCCAGCAGGACGGCGGGAGGGCCTTCTGACACGCAGTATTTT.

This chain links TRBV6-2 or TRBV6-3 with TRBJ2-3; TRBD2 aligns across 10 bases. The germline V gene has CDR1 MNHEY and CDR2 SVGEGT. This CDR3 is built from 17 residues. With 7 bases clipped from V and 3 bases from J, the junction kept 13 bases outside the gene matches. The CDR3 DNA reads as TGTGCCAGCAATCCAGGTCTAGCGGGAGCAAGGACAGATACGCAGTATTTT. It specifies CASNPGLAGARTDTQYF.

In the case of this clonotype: Germline and junction disagree at one end, which may indicate a read error. The genes are TRBV7-2 and TRBJ2-1, with 9 bases aligning to TRBD1. From germline, CDR1 is SGHTA and CDR2 FQGNSA. The CDR3 spans 16 residues. In DNA, the CDR3 is TGTGCCAGCAGCTTAGCGCAGACAGGGGGACGGAATGGGCAGTTCTTC. It is translated as CASSLAQTGGRNGQFF.

The table lists this clonotype with a few counts. This chain joins TRBV5-1 and TRBJ2-7; 7 bases line up with TRBD2. The length of the CDR3 is 15 residues. With 2 bases clipped from V and 0 bases from J, the junction kept 5 bases outside the gene matches. Germline V lookup: CDR1 SGHRS, CDR2 YFSETQ. The CDR3 region has the DNA TGCGCCAGCAGCTTCGAGGCGGGGGTCTCCTACGAGCAGTACTTC. It yields the protein CASSFEAGVSYEQYF.

The chain recombines TRBV5-1 with TRBJ2-5; 7 nucleotides match TRBD2. The CDR3 extends over 14 amino acids. Germline lookup yields CDR1 SGHRS and CDR2 YFSETQ. The ends lost 1 base at V and 5 bases at J; junction bases unmatched: 5. CDR3 nucleotides: TGCGCCAGCAGCTTGCAGCGGGGTTATGAGACCCAGTACTTC. Translating gives CASSLQRGYETQYF.

Worth noting for this clonotype: One junction end disagrees with the germline gene, perhaps due to a read error. The chain links TRBV20-1 to TRBJ2-7; D is ambiguous. The CDR3 spans 11 residues. CDR1 is DFQATT, CDR2 SNEGSKA, per germline (reference sequence). DNA of the CDR3: TGCAGTGCTAGAGATAAGTACGAGCTGTACTTC. It yields the protein CSARDKYELYF.

This clonotype was observed a handful of times. This chain joins TRBV15 and TRBJ2-7; D unclear. The germline gives CDR1 LNHNV, CDR2 YYDKDF (reference sequence). The V end lost 3 bases, the J end lost 10 bases, and 16 bases lay between the germline ends. The CDR3 sequence is 13 residues long. CDR3 in DNA: TGTGCCACCAGCAGGGCCGTACCCAGTACCCAGTACTTC. This translates into CATSRAVPSTQYF.

The table lists this clonotype with a few counts. The chain couples TRBV7-8 to TRBJ2-7, with 10 bases matching TRBD2. The end of the DNA fits TRBJ2-5 better, so the J call may be wrong. This CDR3 is 15 amino acids long. CDR1 is SGHVS and CDR2 is FQNEAQ in the germline V gene. This chain's CDR3 is CASSLGTSGPLTQYF. As DNA, the CDR3 is TGTGCCAGCAGCTTAGGGACTAGCGGACCATTGACCCAGTACTTC.

This clonotype turned up a few times. One end of the junction fails to match germline, which may point to a read error. The gene calls are TRBV7-7 and TRBJ2-2; D perhaps matches TRBD2 (5 bases). CDR3 size: 15 residues. CDR1 is SSHAT and CDR2 is FNYEAQ in the germline V gene (reference sequence). The CDR3 region has the DNA TGTGCTAGCAGCCAGAACCCCGGGGACACCGGGGAGCTGTTTTTT. Translated: CASSQNPGDTGELFF.

This clonotype was counted a few times. A read error may explain this, as a much larger clone is one base away. The rearrangement uses TRBV12-3 or TRBV12-4 and TRBJ2-5; 9 nucleotides align to TRBD2. V lost 7 bases to trimming and J lost 11 bases; unmatched junction nucleotides: 17. This CDR3 is 15 amino acids long. The CDR3 DNA reads as TGTGCCAGCACCGAGAGCGGGAGGTCTTACAATGAGCAGTACTTC. Translating it yields CASTESGRSYNEQYF.

The chain recombines TRBV6-7 with TRBJ2-4, with TRBD1 as a possible D gene (5 bases). TRBV6-7 is annotated as an ORF whose role is uncertain. V dropped 6 bases and J dropped 4 bases, with 16 bases sitting between them. The CDR3 consists of 15 residues. The CDR3 nucleotides are TGTGCCAGCAGCTTACCTTTTGGGGCTAAAAACATTCAGTACTTC. It is translated as CASSLPFGAKNIQYF.

The rearrangement joins TRBV7-2 to TRBJ2-1; TRBD2 matches 12 bases. The last part of the DNA fits TRBJ2-7 better; the J call may be wrong. The CDR3 consists of 15 residues. Germline loops: CDR1 SGHTA, CDR2 FQGNSA. DNA of the CDR3: TGTGCCAGCAGCTTAACCCGACTAGCGGGAGAAGAGCAGTACTTC. It specifies CASSLTRLAGEEQYF.

A few counts support this clonotype. The chain combines TRBV20-1 with TRBJ1-3, with TRBD1 identical over 9 bases. This CDR3 region has 15 residues. V dropped 6 bases and J dropped 0; count of bases not matched to a gene: 6. CDR1 and CDR2 (germline): DFQATT, SNEGSKA (reference sequence). This chain's CDR3 is CSAQKTGGSGNTIYF. The CDR3 nucleotides read TGCAGTGCCCAGAAGACAGGGGGCTCTGGAAACACCATATATTTT.

This clonotype was seen many times. V gene TRBV6-5 combines with J gene TRBJ2-5, with D possibly TRBD2 on 5 matching bases. V shed 5 bases and J shed 5 bases, with 21 bases lying between them. The CDR3 totals 16 residues. The germline V gene has CDR1 MNHEY and CDR2 SVGAGI. Here the CDR3 reads CASSLSTGRRGETQYF. The DNA for the CDR3 is TGTGCCAGCAGTCTCTCCACCGGACGCAGAGGGGAGACCCAGTACTTC.

This clonotype has more than one count but fewer than ten. The rearrangement joins TRBV6-1 to TRBJ2-3; TRBD2 agrees at 12 bases. CDR1 is MNHNS and CDR2 is SASEGT in the germline V gene. CDR3 length equals 16 residues. V lost 8 bases to trimming and J lost 0 bases; unmatched junction nucleotides: 6. The CDR3 region is CASGTSGPWSTDTQYF. In nucleotides, the CDR3 is TGTGCCAGCGGGACTAGCGGGCCATGGAGCACAGATACGCAGTATTTT.

There are a few counts of this clonotype. The chain joins TRBV20-1 to TRBJ1-1, with TRBD1 identical over 8 bases. V was pared by 2 bases and J by 12 bases, with 8 bases of the junction left unmatched. The CDR3 covers 12 residues. Germline loops: CDR1 DFQATT, CDR2 SNEGSKA (reference sequence). CDR3 in DNA: TGCAGTGCTAGATCGAGGACAGGGCCAACTTTCTTT. As protein: CSARSRTGPTFF.

The V and J genes are TRBV29-1 and TRBJ2-3, with D possibly being TRBD2 (6 bases). Trimming removed 4 bases from V and 0 bases from J, with 8 bases in between. Germline values: CDR1 SQVTM, CDR2 ANQGSEA. This CDR3 contains 13 residues. Here the CDR3 reads CSVGRGSTDTQYF. Written as DNA, the CDR3 is TGCAGCGTTGGGCGGGGAAGCACAGATACGCAGTATTTT.

By sample fraction, this clonotype is large. V gene TRBV30 combines with J gene TRBJ2-1, with TRBD2 identical over 9 bases. The CDR3 has 13 residues. After removal of 5 bases from V and 6 bases from J, the junction contained 5 bases not matched to a gene. Germline assignment: CDR1 GTSNPN and CDR2 SVGIG (reference sequence). CDR3 nucleotide sequence: TGTGCCTGGGATAGCGGGAGAGGCAATGAGCAGTTCTTC. It yields the protein CAWDSGRGNEQFF.

The chain combines TRBV7-9 with TRBJ2-2; the D is unclear. Between the trimmed V and J ends, which lost 5 bases and 6 bases, there was a span of 7 bases. CDR3 size: 12 residues. CDR1 and CDR2 (germline): SEHNR, FQNEAQ (reference sequence). The CDR3 loop is CASSGEAGELFF. DNA for the CDR3: TGTGCCAGCAGCGGAGAGGCCGGGGAGCTGTTTTTT.